This TCR beta chain was obtained from a study of T cell repertoires in aging, cancer and after chemotherapy. Study-wide background: Repeat sampling of healthy donors over several months to years showed clear clonal overlap. Whole-study findings and limits: Age-matched healthy donors had significantly more diverse, less clonal blood TCR repertoires than untreated cancer patients. Loss of evenness, beyond lost richness, contributed to age-related TCR diversity decline in cancer patients. Median generation probability rose over the chemotherapy interval in each cancer cohort, suggesting rebound thymic output.

V shed 4 bases and J shed 3 bases, with 9 bases lying between them. Germline V gives CDR1 GTSNPN, CDR2 SVGIG (reference sequence). The CDR3 is 13 residues long. TRB rearrangements spanning V, D and J were amplified using mixed TRB-A/B primers. One entry per CDR3 protein results from TCRdb running MiXCR on the multiplex PCR reads. The data hold about 5,200 distinct CDR3 sequences, with approximately 28% observed a single time. Notes on this clonotype: Its antigen is still unknown.

Peripheral blood genomic DNA, not sorted cells or RNA, was the template. V gene TRBV30 combines with J gene TRBJ1-4; D is undetermined. This sequence was found in a human donor in good health. Sequences were obtained from blood. Written as DNA, the CDR3 is TGTGCCTGGACCAAGCAGGCTAATGAAAAACTGTTTTTT. Translation: CAWTKQANEKLFF.